Following are 27 T cell receptor beta chains from one sample sequenced in a study of PD-1 blockade in classical Hodgkin lymphoma. Sequenced by immunoSEQ multiplex PCR; TCRdb stores in-frame clones only, minus some. Altogether 46,000 or so clones are present, 60% to 85% being singletons, with the ten largest covering roughly 22%. Every single patient, without exception, relapsed after autologous stem cell transplantation, and brentuximab vedotin exposure varied. Here the sequenced sample was peripheral blood mononuclear cells (PBMCs), taken before the second cycle of nivolumab. Receptors were obtained from a human donor with classical Hodgkin lymphoma.

This sequence joins TRBV6-1 and TRBJ2-3; D possibly corresponds to TRBD2 (5 bases). Germline CDR1 reads MNHNS; CDR2 reads SASEGT. The CDR3 has 14 residues. V dropped 5 bases and J dropped 4 bases, with 13 bases sitting between them. Here the CDR3 reads CASSFVEESDTQYF. The CDR3 DNA sequence: TGTGCCAGCAGTTTCGTGGAGGAGTCAGATACGCAGTATTTT.

V is TRBV10-2 and J is TRBJ1-5; D is ambiguous. The germline V gene has CDR1 WSHSY and CDR2 SAAADI. Trimming left V 0 bases short and J 4 bases short, with 7 bases between. The CDR3 covers 14 residues. In nucleotides, the CDR3 is TGCGCCAGCAGTGAGTCAAGAAGGAATCAGCCCCAGCATTTT. Translating it yields CASSESRRNQPQHF.

The sample holds a few counts of this clone. The chain has TRBV30 and TRBJ1-3; D not resolved. The CDR3 sequence is 16 residues long. Trimming stripped 1 base from V and 0 bases from J, with 13 bases between. Germline V gene data show CDR1 as GTSNPN and CDR2 as SVGIG (reference sequence). The CDR3 DNA reads TGTGCCTGGAGTGGCGGCGGCCCCACCTCTGGAAACACCATATATTTT. Translating gives CAWSGGGPTSGNTIYF.

The rearrangement joins TRBV7-3 to TRBJ2-1; 11 nucleotides align to TRBD2. V trimming: 3 bases; J trimming: 7 bases; junction bases outside the gene matches: 5. This CDR3 comprises 15 residues. Germline CDR1 and CDR2: SGHTA and FQGTGA. CDR3 residues: CASSFLAGGPNEQFF. CDR3 in DNA: TGTGCCAGCAGCTTTCTAGCGGGAGGACCAAATGAGCAGTTCTTC.

The genes are TRBV10-3 and TRBJ1-2; D is perhaps TRBD1 (5 bases). There are 13 residues in the CDR3. The germline gives CDR1 ENHRY, CDR2 SYGVKD. V was clipped by 6 bases and J by 4 bases, with 12 bases between them. The CDR3 loop reads CAIRPGGPYGYTF. CDR3 nucleotides: TGTGCCATCAGGCCGGGGGGACCCTATGGCTACACCTTC.

V usage is TRBV19 and J usage is TRBJ1-1, with D unclear. The CDR3 loop spans 14 amino acids. Trimming left V 3 bases short and J 3 bases short, with 11 bases between. Germline V gene sequence: CDR1 LNHDA, CDR2 SQIVND (reference sequence). Here the CDR3 DNA reads TGTGCCAGTAGTATCTTAGGGTTCGACACTGAAGCTTTCTTT. Residues: CASSILGFDTEAFF.

The chain couples TRBV4-2 to TRBJ2-5; weak D call: TRBD1 (5 bases). V was shortened by 0 bases and J by 5 bases, with 10 bases between the two germline ends. In germline, CDR1 is LGHNA, CDR2 YNFKEQ. There are 14 residues in the CDR3. CDR3 in DNA: TGTGCCAGCAGCCAAGAAAGGGGATGGGAGACCCAGTACTTC. Its translation is CASSQERGWETQYF.

This clone was picked up a small number of times. CDR3 sequence: CASSQGGFSTDTQYF. DNA for the CDR3: TGCGCCAGCAGTCAAGGCGGGTTTAGCACAGATACGCAGTATTTT. The chain is built from TRBV23-1 and TRBJ2-3; D perhaps matches TRBD2 (5 bases). TRBV23-1 is an ORF, and what it does is uncertain. Trimming pared 2 bases from V and 0 bases from J, leaving 9 bases between. The CDR3 contains 15 residues.

This rearrangement joins TRBV7-6 to TRBJ2-7, with D possibly matching TRBD2 (6 bases). V lost 3 bases and J lost 3, with 15 bases in between. This CDR3 is built from 15 residues. From germline, CDR1 is SGHVS and CDR2 FNYEAQ. CDR3: CASSFQPGGSYEQYF. In DNA form, the CDR3 reads TGTGCCAGCAGCTTTCAACCCGGGGGAAGCTACGAGCAGTACTTC.

This clone was found once. V is TRBV19 and J is TRBJ1-1; D might be TRBD1 (5 bases). This CDR3 is built from 15 residues. V was pared by 5 bases and J by 3 bases, with 16 bases between. Germline V gene sequence: CDR1 LNHDA, CDR2 SQIVND (reference sequence). In nucleotides, the CDR3 is TGTGCCAGTAGTGTGACAGCCTACGTGGACACTGAAGCTTTCTTT. Translating gives CASSVTAYVDTEAFF.

The V gene is TRBV29-1, the J gene TRBJ2-3, with D possibly being TRBD1 (5 bases). This CDR3 contains 13 residues. Germline CDR1 SQVTM, CDR2 ANQGSEA. Trimming left V 5 bases short and J 2 bases short, with 11 bases between. The DNA of the CDR3 is TGCAGCGTTCGCTCAGGGCCCACAGATACGCAGTATTTT. It codes for CSVRSGPTDTQYF.

The chain recombines TRBV5-4 with TRBJ2-1; D may be TRBD2 (6 bases). The CDR3 covers 13 residues. Germline V gene sequence: CDR1 SGHNT, CDR2 YYREEE (reference sequence). Between the trimmed V and J ends, which lost 3 bases and 8 bases, there was a span of 12 bases. CDR3 in DNA: TGTGCCAGCAGCTCCGGGACTCGCTATGAGCAGTTCTTC. Protein product: CASSSGTRYEQFF. The full variable domain, its missing parts supplied by reference TRBV5-4 and TRBJ2-1, is ETGVTQSPTHLIKTRGQQVTLRCSSQSGHNTVSWYQQALGQGPQFIFQYYREEENGRGNFPPRFSGLQFPNYSSELNVNALELDDSALYLCASSSGTRYEQFFGPGTRLTVL.

This chain connects TRBV27 to TRBJ1-6, with TRBD1 identical over 7 bases. The trim removed 6 bases at V and 8 bases at J, leaving 19 bases unmatched. CDR3 size: 18 residues. Germline CDR1 and CDR2: MNHEY and SMNVEV (reference sequence). The DNA of the CDR3 is TGTGCCAGCAGCCAACTCAGGGCCCCGACAGGGACAGATTCACCCCTCCACTTT. This sequence encodes CASSQLRAPTGTDSPLHF.

A remark on this clone: The CDR3 ends on some other residue instead of the conserved phenylalanine or tryptophan, so this is likely a read error. The limits of the CDR3 on the DNA are not certain, so only TCRdb's listed CDR3 is given. The chain is built from TRBV12-1 and TRBJ1-3. TRBV12-1 is deemed a pseudogene. The CDR3 region is 9 residues in length, termini included. The CDR3 sequence: CASTPPGLV.

V gene TRBV2 combines with J gene TRBJ2-7, with 7 bases that match TRBD1. Germline CDR1 is SNHLY and CDR2 is FYNNEI. V trimming: 6 bases; J trimming: 5 bases; junction bases outside the gene matches: 7. The CDR3 runs to 13 residues. CDR3 DNA sequence: TGTGCCAGCAGAGCAACAGGGGAACACGAGCAGTACTTC. Its protein product is CASRATGEHEQYF.

The table lists this clone with a count of one. The junction departs from germline at one end; a sequencing error may be responsible. The V and J genes are TRBV4-3 and TRBJ2-1; D perhaps matches TRBD2 (6 bases). The CDR3 length is 15 residues. Germline CDR1 reads LGHNA; CDR2 reads YSLEER. CDR3 DNA sequence: TGCGCCAGCAGCCAAGATCAACTAGCCTACGATGAGCAGTTCTTC. As protein: CASSQDQLAYDEQFF.

CDR3 nucleotide sequence: TGTGCCAGCAGCTTAGCGACGGGGGGAGATACGCAGTATTTT. This codes for CASSLATGGDTQYF. The genes are TRBV7-2 and TRBJ2-3; 7 bases fit TRBD2. Germline CDR1 reads SGHTA; CDR2 reads FQGNSA. V dropped 0 bases and J dropped 5; count of bases not matched to a gene: 2. The CDR3 extends over 14 amino acids.

The chain is built from TRBV27 and TRBJ1-2; 7 bases line up with TRBD1. The CDR3 sequence is 14 residues long. The germline V gene has CDR1 MNHEY and CDR2 SMNVEV (reference sequence). V shed 2 bases, J shed 5 bases, and the junction held 5 bases outside the gene matches. The CDR3 DNA is TGTGCCAGCAGTTTAGACAGGGAGGGGTATGGCTACACCTTC. This translates into CASSLDREGYGYTF.

The V call is TRBV7-2, the J call TRBJ2-5; 7 bases map to TRBD2. V shed 1 base, J shed 4 bases, and the junction held 12 bases outside the gene matches. The CDR3 sequence is 17 residues long. Germline assignment: CDR1 SGHTA and CDR2 FQGNSA. For the CDR3, the DNA is TGTGCCAGCAGCTTAGTGGGGACTACTCCCACCCGAGAGACCCAGTACTTC. Its translation is CASSLVGTTPTRETQYF. Using reference TRBV7-2 and TRBJ2-5 for the parts outside the CDR3, the full variable domain is GAGVSQSPSNKVTEKGKDVELRCDPISGHTALYWYRQSLGQGLEFLIYFQGNSAPDKSGLPSDRFSAERTGGSVSTLTIQRTQQEDSAVYLCASSLVGTTPTRETQYFGPGTRLLVL.

The V and J genes are TRBV15 and TRBJ1-6; D is perhaps TRBD1 (5 bases). CDR1 and CDR2 from the germline V gene are LNHNV and YYDKDF (reference sequence). Deletions cut 6 bases from V and 6 bases from J, with 12 bases between. The CDR3 has 14 residues. CDR3 amino acids: CATRTGGSNSPLHF. CDR3 nucleotides: TGTGCCACCAGGACCGGGGGAAGTAATTCACCCCTCCACTTT.

This clone turned up a few times. This rearrangement joins TRBV21-1 to TRBJ1-2. TRBV21-1 represents a pseudogene. The CDR3 loop spans 10 amino acids. CDR3 region: CAAEIYGYTF. The CDR3 nucleotides read TGTGCCGCCGAGATCTATGGCTACACCTTC.

V and J are TRBV2 and TRBJ2-2; the D is unclear. This CDR3 has 13 amino acids. Germline V CDR1 and CDR2: SNHLY, FYNNEI. Trimming left V 5 bases short and J 2 bases short, with 6 bases between. CDR3: CASSIRNTGELFF. Written as DNA, the CDR3 is TGTGCCAGCAGTATCAGAAACACCGGGGAGCTGTTTTTT.

The chain recombines TRBV19 with TRBJ2-7; D is uncertain. Trimming removed 0 bases at V and 0 bases at J, with 12 bases between. CDR1 LNHDA and CDR2 SQIVND come from the germline V gene (reference sequence). CDR3 length: 16 amino acids. CDR3 region: CASSIDRHSHSYEQYF. CDR3 coding DNA: TGTGCCAGTAGTATAGATCGTCACAGCCACTCCTACGAGCAGTACTTC. The complete variable domain, with remaining parts taken from reference TRBV19 and TRBJ2-7, reads DGGITQSPKYLFRKEGQNVTLSCEQNLNHDAMYWYRQDPGQGLRLIYYSQIVNDFQKGDIAEGYSVSREKKESFPLTVTSAQKNPTAFYLCASSIDRHSHSYEQYFGPGTRLTVT.

In this sample, this clone turned up once. The V gene is TRBV28, the J gene TRBJ1-1; D call uncertain. The CDR3 length is 16 residues. Germline CDR1 is MDHEN and CDR2 is SYDVKM. V lost 7 bases and J lost 7, with 25 bases in between. CDR3 amino acids: CASTLAIGRTSREAFF. CDR3 coding DNA: TGTGCCAGCACTCTGGCCATTGGGAGGACCTCTCGTGAAGCTTTCTTT.

The chain combines TRBV10-1 with TRBJ2-7; D is tentatively TRBD1 or TRBD2 (6 bases each). Looked up from germline, CDR1 is WNHNN and CDR2 is SYGVQD (reference sequence). The CDR3 has 14 amino acids. Between the trimmed V and J ends, which lost 7 bases and 2 bases, there was a span of 15 bases. The CDR3 DNA reads as TGCGCCAGCAATCCCGGGGGCGACCCCTACGAGCAGTACTTC. Amino acids: CASNPGGDPYEQYF.

V gene TRBV28 combines with J gene TRBJ2-7, with 7 bases matching TRBD1. The CDR3 length is 14 residues. With 3 bases clipped from V and 3 bases from J, the junction kept 5 bases outside the gene matches. The germline V gene has CDR1 MDHEN and CDR2 SYDVKM. CDR3: CASSFRGQSYEQYF. The CDR3 DNA reads as TGTGCCAGCAGTTTTAGGGGACAGAGCTACGAGCAGTACTTC.

This clone has more than one count but fewer than ten. This rearrangement joins TRBV7-3 to TRBJ2-2; 11 bases are shared with TRBD2. The V gene end was trimmed by 2 bases and the J gene end by 0 bases; junction bases not matched to a gene: 5. Germline V gene lookup returns CDR1 SGHTA and CDR2 FQGTGA. The CDR3 is 18 amino acids. In nucleotides, the CDR3 is TGTGCCAGCAGCTTAGGGCTAGCGGGGGGTACGAACACCGGGGAGCTGTTTTTT. Its protein product is CASSLGLAGGTNTGELFF.